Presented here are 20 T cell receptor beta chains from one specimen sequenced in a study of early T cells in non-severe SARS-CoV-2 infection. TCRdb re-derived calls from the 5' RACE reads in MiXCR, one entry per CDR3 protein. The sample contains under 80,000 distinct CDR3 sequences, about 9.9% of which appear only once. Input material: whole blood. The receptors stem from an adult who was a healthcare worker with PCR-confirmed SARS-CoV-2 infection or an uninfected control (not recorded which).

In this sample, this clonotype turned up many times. This CDR3 reads CASSLRLAGGPSNEQFF. Here the CDR3 DNA reads TGTGCCAGCAGCTTGCGGTTAGCGGGAGGGCCCAGCAATGAGCAGTTCTTC. The chain recombines TRBV7-6 with TRBJ2-1; 11 bases map to TRBD2. After removal of 3 bases from V and 6 bases from J, the junction contained 10 bases not matched to a gene. Germline V CDR1 and CDR2: SGHVS, FNYEAQ. This CDR3 spans 17 amino acids. The full variable domain, completed using reference TRBV7-6 and TRBJ2-1, is GAGVSQSPRYKVTKRGQDVALRCDPISGHVSLYWYRQALGQGPEFLTYFNYEAQQDKSGLPNDRFSAERPEGSISTLTIQRTEQRDSAMYRCASSLRLAGGPSNEQFFGPGTRLTVL.

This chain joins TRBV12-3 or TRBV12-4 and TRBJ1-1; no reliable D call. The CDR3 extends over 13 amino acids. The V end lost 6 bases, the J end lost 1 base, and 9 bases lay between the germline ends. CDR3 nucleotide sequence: TGTGCCAGCAGACATCAAGAGAACACTGAAGCTTTCTTT. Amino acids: CASRHQENTEAFF.

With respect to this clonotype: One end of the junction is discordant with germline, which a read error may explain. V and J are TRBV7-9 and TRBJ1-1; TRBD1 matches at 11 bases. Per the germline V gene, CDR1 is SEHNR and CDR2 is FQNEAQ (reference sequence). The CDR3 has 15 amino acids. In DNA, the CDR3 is TGTGCCAGTGTCCCGGGACAGGGGGTTGTCACTGAAGTTTTCTTT. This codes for CASVPGQGVVTEVFF. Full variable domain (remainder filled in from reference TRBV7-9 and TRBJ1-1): DTGVSQNPRHKITKRGQNVTFRCDPISEHNRLYWYRQTLGQGPEFLTYFQNEAQLEKSRLLSDRFSAERPKGSFSTLEIQRTEQGDSAMYLCASVPGQGVVTEVFFGQGTRLTVV.

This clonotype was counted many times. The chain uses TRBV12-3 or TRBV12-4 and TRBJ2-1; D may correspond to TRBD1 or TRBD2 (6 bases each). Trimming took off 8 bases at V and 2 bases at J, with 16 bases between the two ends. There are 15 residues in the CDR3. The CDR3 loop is CASGGLGEPYNEQFF. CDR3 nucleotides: TGTGCCAGCGGGGGGCTCGGGGAACCCTACAATGAGCAGTTCTTC.

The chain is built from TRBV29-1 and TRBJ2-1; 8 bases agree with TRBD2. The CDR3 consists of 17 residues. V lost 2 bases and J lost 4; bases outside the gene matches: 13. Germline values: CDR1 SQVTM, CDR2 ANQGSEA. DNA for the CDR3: TGCAGCGTTGAAACTAGCGGAGAGAGCAGGGTATACAATGAGCAGTTCTTC. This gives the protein CSVETSGESRVYNEQFF.

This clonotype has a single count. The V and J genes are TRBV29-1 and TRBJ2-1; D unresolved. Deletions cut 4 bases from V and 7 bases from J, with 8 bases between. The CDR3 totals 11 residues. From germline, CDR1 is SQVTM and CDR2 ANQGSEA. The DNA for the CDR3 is TGCAGCGTTGTCTCGGCTAATGAGCAGTTCTTC. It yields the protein CSVVSANEQFF.

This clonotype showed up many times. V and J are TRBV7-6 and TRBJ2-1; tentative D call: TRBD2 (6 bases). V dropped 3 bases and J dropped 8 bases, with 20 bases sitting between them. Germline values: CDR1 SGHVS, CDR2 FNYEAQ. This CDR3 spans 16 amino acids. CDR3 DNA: TGTGCCAGCAGCTTGGAGGGCAGGACTACGCGTTATGAGCAGTTCTTC. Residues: CASSLEGRTTRYEQFF.

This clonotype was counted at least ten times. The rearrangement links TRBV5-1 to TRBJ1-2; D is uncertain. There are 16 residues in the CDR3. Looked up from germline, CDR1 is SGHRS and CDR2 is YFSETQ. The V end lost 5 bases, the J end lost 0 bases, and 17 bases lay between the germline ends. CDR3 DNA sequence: TGCGCCAGCAGGAGGGAAGGCAGGTGGGCTAACTATGGCTACACCTTC. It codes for CASRREGRWANYGYTF.

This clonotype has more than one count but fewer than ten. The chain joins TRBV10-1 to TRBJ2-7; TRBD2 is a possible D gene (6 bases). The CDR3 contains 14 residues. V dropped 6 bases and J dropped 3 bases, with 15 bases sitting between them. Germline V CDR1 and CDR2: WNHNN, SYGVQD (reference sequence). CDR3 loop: CASSRDLSDYEQYF. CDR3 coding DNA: TGCGCCAGCAGCCGGGACTTATCTGACTACGAGCAGTACTTC.

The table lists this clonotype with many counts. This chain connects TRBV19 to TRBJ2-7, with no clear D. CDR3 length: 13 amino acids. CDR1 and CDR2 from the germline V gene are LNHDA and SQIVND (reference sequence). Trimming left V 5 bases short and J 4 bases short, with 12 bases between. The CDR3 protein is CASSSRPPYEQYF. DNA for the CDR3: TGTGCCAGTAGTTCAAGACCTCCATACGAGCAGTACTTC.

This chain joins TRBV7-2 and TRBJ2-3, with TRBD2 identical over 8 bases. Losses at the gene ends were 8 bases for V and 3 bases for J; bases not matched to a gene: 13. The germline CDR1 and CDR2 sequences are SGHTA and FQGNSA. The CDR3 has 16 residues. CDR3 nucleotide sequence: TGTGCCAGCGGTCTTTCCTTAGCGGGGCGAACAGATACGCAGTATTTT. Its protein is CASGLSLAGRTDTQYF. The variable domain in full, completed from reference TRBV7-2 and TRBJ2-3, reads GAGVSQSPSNKVTEKGKDVELRCDPISGHTALYWYRQSLGQGLEFLIYFQGNSAPDKSGLPSDRFSAERTGGSVSTLTIQRTQQEDSAVYLCASGLSLAGRTDTQYFGPGTRLTVL.

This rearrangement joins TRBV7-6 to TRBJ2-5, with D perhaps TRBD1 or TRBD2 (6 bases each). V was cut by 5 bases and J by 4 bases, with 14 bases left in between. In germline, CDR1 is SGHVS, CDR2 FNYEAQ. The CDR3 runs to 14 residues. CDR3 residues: CASSQGTGAETQYF. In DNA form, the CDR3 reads TGTGCCAGCAGCCAGGGTACGGGGGCAGAGACCCAGTACTTC. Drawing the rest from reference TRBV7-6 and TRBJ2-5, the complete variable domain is GAGVSQSPRYKVTKRGQDVALRCDPISGHVSLYWYRQALGQGPEFLTYFNYEAQQDKSGLPNDRFSAERPEGSISTLTIQRTEQRDSAMYRCASSQGTGAETQYFGPGTRLLVL.

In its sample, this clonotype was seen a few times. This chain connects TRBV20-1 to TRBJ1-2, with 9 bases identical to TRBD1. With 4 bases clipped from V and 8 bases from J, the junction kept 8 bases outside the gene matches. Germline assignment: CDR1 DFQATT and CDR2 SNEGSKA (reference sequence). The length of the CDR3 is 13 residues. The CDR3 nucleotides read TGCAGTGCTACCCGGGACAGGGATAAAGGCTACACCTTC. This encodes CSATRDRDKGYTF.

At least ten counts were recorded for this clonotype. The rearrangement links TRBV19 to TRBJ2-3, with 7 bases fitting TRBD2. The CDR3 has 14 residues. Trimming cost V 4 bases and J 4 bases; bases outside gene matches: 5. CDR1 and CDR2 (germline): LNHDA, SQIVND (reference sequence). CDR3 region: CASSTSGVPDTQYF. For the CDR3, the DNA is TGTGCCAGTAGTACAAGCGGGGTCCCAGATACGCAGTATTTT.

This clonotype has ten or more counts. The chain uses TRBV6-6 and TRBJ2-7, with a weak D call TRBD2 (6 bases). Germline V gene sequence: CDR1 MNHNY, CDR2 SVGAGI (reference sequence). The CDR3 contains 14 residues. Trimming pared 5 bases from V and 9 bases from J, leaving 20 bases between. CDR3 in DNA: TGTGCCAGCAGTGCCCCGGGACTTGATACGACGCAGTACTTC. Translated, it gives CASSAPGLDTTQYF.

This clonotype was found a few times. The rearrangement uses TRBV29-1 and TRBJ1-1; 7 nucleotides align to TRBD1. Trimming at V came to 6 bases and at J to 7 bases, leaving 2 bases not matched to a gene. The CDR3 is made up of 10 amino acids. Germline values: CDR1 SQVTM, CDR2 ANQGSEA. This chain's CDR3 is CSVYRGEAFF. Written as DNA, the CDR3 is TGCAGCGTATACAGGGGTGAAGCTTTCTTT.

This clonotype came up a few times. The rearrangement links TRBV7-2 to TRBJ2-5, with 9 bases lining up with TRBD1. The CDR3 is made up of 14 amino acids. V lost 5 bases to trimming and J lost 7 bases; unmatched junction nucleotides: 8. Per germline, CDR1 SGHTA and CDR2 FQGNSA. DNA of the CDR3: TGTGCCAGCAGCCAGGGACAGGGCCGGTGGACCCAGTACTTC. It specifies CASSQGQGRWTQYF. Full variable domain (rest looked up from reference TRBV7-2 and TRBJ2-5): GAGVSQSPSNKVTEKGKDVELRCDPISGHTALYWYRQSLGQGLEFLIYFQGNSAPDKSGLPSDRFSAERTGGSVSTLTIQRTQQEDSAVYLCASSQGQGRWTQYFGPGTRLLVL.

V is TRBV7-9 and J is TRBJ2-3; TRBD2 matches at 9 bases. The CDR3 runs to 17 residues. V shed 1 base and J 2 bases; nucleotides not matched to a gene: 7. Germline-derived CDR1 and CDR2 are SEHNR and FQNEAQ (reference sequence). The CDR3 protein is CASSLDLLAGYTDTQYF. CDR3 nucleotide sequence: TGTGCCAGCAGCTTAGATCTACTAGCGGGCTACACAGATACGCAGTATTTT. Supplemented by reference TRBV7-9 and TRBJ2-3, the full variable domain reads DTGVSQNPRHKITKRGQNVTFRCDPISEHNRLYWYRQTLGQGPEFLTYFQNEAQLEKSRLLSDRFSAERPKGSFSTLEIQRTEQGDSAMYLCASSLDLLAGYTDTQYFGPGTRLTVL.

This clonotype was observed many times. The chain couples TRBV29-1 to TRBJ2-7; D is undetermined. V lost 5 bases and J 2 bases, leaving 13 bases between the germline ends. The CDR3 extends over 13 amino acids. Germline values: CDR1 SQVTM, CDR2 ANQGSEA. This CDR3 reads CSVQARLTYEQYF. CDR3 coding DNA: TGCAGCGTTCAGGCCAGATTAACCTACGAGCAGTACTTC.

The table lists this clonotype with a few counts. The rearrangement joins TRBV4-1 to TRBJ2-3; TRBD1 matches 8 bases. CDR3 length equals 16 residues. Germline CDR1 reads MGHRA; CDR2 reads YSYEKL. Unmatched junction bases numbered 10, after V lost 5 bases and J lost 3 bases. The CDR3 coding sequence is TGCGCCAGCAGCGTAGGACAGGGTGTTACTACAGATACGCAGTATTTT. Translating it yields CASSVGQGVTTDTQYF.